The rows below give T cell receptor beta chains drawn from one sample of a study of cytomegalovirus exposure and HLA in healthy donors. The protocol was immunoSEQ multiplex PCR, while the TCRdb copy is restricted to in-frame clones and leaves out a portion. The table has some 200,000 clones, more than 80% seen once. Input material: PBMCs. The receptors shown here come from a woman aged 50 to 60 in good health and CMV-seropositive. Both conserved end residues are part of each CDR3. A D gene is named only where the DNA matches it firmly. Size is stated for part of the rows, as once, few or many counts, or as a class when the clone is expanded.

J: TRBJ2-7
length: 14
size: once
V: TRBV11-2
D: TRBD2
CDR3: CASSLPGGRYEQYF
DNA: TGTGCCAGCAGCTTACCGGGGGGGCGGTACGAGCAGTACTTC

J: TRBJ2-2
length: 14
size: -
V: TRBV1
D: -
CDR3: CNIAFHGNTGELFF
DNA: TGCAACATAGCGTTCCACGGGAACACCGGGGAGCTGTTTTTT

J: TRBJ2-2
length: 17
size: -
V: TRBV5-4
D: -
CDR3: CASSSGGSNANTGELFF
DNA: TGTGCCAGCAGCTCCGGGGGATCCAACGCGAACACCGGGGAGCTGTTTTTT

J: TRBJ2-1
length: 17
size: -
V: TRBV18
D: TRBD1
CDR3: CASSPPSGQGINNEQFF
DNA: TGTGCCAGCTCACCACCCTCGGGACAGGGTATCAACAATGAGCAGTTCTTC

J: TRBJ2-3
length: 15
size: -
V: TRBV5-4
D: TRBD2
CDR3: CASSLVGAGGDTQYF
DNA: TGTGCCAGCAGCTTGGTGGGAGCCGGGGGGGATACGCAGTATTTT

J: TRBJ2-3
length: 16
size: -
V: TRBV27
D: -
CDR3: CASSLLGAYSTDTQYF
DNA: TGTGCCAGCAGTTTACTGGGGGCGTATTCTACAGATACGCAGTATTTT

J: TRBJ1-6
length: 16
size: -
V: TRBV19
D: TRBD1
CDR3: CASSIKVTGGRSPLHF
DNA: TGTGCCAGTAGTATCAAAGTAACAGGGGGCAGATCACCCCTCCACTTT

J: TRBJ2-3
length: 14
size: -
V: TRBV5-1
D: -
CDR3: CASSLGRGSDTQYF
DNA: TGCGCCAGCAGCTTGGGCCGGGGGTCAGATACGCAGTATTTT

J: TRBJ2-7
length: 14
size: -
V: TRBV4-3
D: TRBD2
CDR3: CASSQDRGRDEQYF
DNA: TGCGCCAGCAGCCAAGATCGTGGGAGGGACGAGCAGTACTTC

J: TRBJ1-5
length: 16
size: -
V: TRBV9
D: -
CDR3: CASSPREGGSNQPQHF
DNA: TGTGCCAGCAGCCCACGGGAGGGGGGTAGCAATCAGCCCCAGCATTTT

J: TRBJ2-2
length: 14
size: few
V: TRBV6-6
D: -
CDR3: CASSKTSNTGELFF
DNA: TGTGCCAGCAGTAAAACATCGAACACCGGGGAGCTGTTTTTT

J: TRBJ2-5
length: 14
size: once
V: TRBV6-6
D: -
CDR3: CASSPPGGQETQYF
DNA: TGTGCCAGCAGCCCCCCCGGGGGCCAAGAGACCCAGTACTTC

J: TRBJ2-3
length: 15
size: -
V: TRBV4-3
D: -
CDR3: CASSQAGRSTDTQYF
DNA: TGCGCCAGCAGCCAAGCAGGGAGGAGCACAGATACGCAGTATTTT

J: TRBJ1-2
length: 14
size: -
V: TRBV7-9
D: -
CDR3: CASSLGQALYGYTF
DNA: TGTGCCAGCAGCTTAGGCCAGGCACTTTATGGCTACACCTTC

J: TRBJ2-1
length: 15
size: once
V: TRBV7-9
D: -
CDR3: CASRDNREHYNEQFF
DNA: TGTGCCAGCAGGGACAACAGGGAGCACTACAATGAGCAGTTCTTC

J: TRBJ1-2
length: 14
size: -
V: TRBV4-1
D: -
CDR3: CASSPAQIYYGYTF
DNA: TGCGCCAGCAGCCCCGCACAGATTTACTATGGCTACACCTTC

J: TRBJ2-4
length: 13
size: -
V: TRBV28
D: -
CDR3: CASSTRPRDIQYF
DNA: TGTGCCAGCAGTACCCGGCCTCGGGACATTCAGTACTTC

J: TRBJ1-1
length: 13
size: -
V: TRBV5-1
D: -
CDR3: CASSLAQLTEAFF
DNA: TGCGCCAGCAGCTTGGCACAGCTCACTGAAGCTTTCTTT

J: TRBJ2-5
length: 15
size: -
V: TRBV5-1
D: TRBD2
CDR3: CASSEGLAGGETQYF
DNA: TGCGCCAGCAGCGAAGGACTAGCGGGGGGAGAGACCCAGTACTTC

J: TRBJ1-1
length: 14
size: -
V: TRBV19
D: TRBD1
CDR3: CASSIGLGQGGAFF
DNA: TGTGCCAGTAGTATAGGCCTAGGACAGGGTGGCGCTTTCTTT

J: TRBJ1-2
length: 16
size: -
V: TRBV7-3
D: TRBD1
CDR3: CASSPAGTGSLEGYTF
DNA: TGTGCCAGCAGTCCCGCCGGGACAGGATCATTGGAGGGCTACACCTTC

J: TRBJ1-1
length: 15
size: -
V: TRBV7-3
D: -
CDR3: CASSLGGGFNTEAFF
DNA: TGTGCCAGCAGCTTAGGGGGGGGGTTTAACACTGAAGCTTTCTTT

J: TRBJ2-3
length: 16
size: -
V: TRBV11-3
D: TRBD2
CDR3: CASSPGIAGRTDTQYF
DNA: TGTGCCAGCAGCCCTGGGATAGCGGGGAGAACAGATACGCAGTATTTT

J: TRBJ2-7
length: 14
size: few
V: TRBV10-3
D: -
CDR3: CAISEEDETYEQYF
DNA: TGTGCCATCAGTGAGGAGGATGAGACCTACGAGCAGTACTTC

J: TRBJ2-3
length: 14
size: -
V: TRBV7-9
D: -
CDR3: CASSLDAGEDTQYF
DNA: TGTGCCAGCAGCTTAGATGCAGGGGAGGATACGCAGTATTTT

J: TRBJ2-2
length: 13
size: few
V: TRBV27
D: -
CDR3: CASQKTGPGELFF
DNA: TGTGCCAGCCAAAAGACAGGCCCCGGGGAGCTGTTTTTT

J: TRBJ2-7
length: 14
size: few
V: TRBV6-1
D: TRBD2
CDR3: CASSDGGGAYEQYF
DNA: TGTGCCAGCAGTGACGGGGGGGGCGCCTACGAGCAGTACTTC

J: TRBJ1-1
length: 16
size: -
V: TRBV18
D: TRBD1
CDR3: CASSRSGTGGNLEAFF
DNA: TGTGCCAGCTCACGATCCGGGACAGGGGGCAATCTGGAAGCTTTCTTT

J: TRBJ1-2
length: 14
size: few
V: TRBV29-1
D: -
CDR3: CSVEEGRANYGYTF
DNA: TGCAGCGTTGAAGAGGGCAGGGCTAACTATGGCTACACCTTC

J: TRBJ2-5
length: 15
size: -
V: TRBV11-2
D: -
CDR3: CASSLGSVGLETQYF
DNA: TGTGCCAGCAGCTTAGGTTCCGTGGGGCTCGAGACCCAGTACTTC

J: TRBJ2-1
length: 16
size: -
V: TRBV28
D: -
CDR3: CASSSYSPSSYNEQFF
DNA: TGTGCCAGCAGTTCTTACAGCCCCAGCTCCTACAATGAGCAGTTCTTC